This passage covers 5 T cell receptor beta chains from one sample sequenced in a study of blood T cell repertoires in COVID-19. Method: immunoSEQ multiplex PCR; TCRdb's copy keeps in-frame clones and lacks some. The sample consists of 150,000 to 200,000 clones, about 83% of them appearing once. Specimen: peripheral blood. The receptors stem from a woman between 65 and 79 years old with COVID-19, enrolled during active disease.

The chain recombines TRBV5-6 with TRBJ2-7, with D unresolved. V was shortened by 2 bases and J by 3 bases, with 15 bases between the two germline ends. The CDR3 is 15 residues long. Germline CDR1 SGHDT, CDR2 YYEEEE. The DNA of the CDR3 is TGTGCCAGCAGCTTAGGAGCATCCTTCTACTACGAGCAGTACTTC. Protein sequence: CASSLGASFYYEQYF. The full variable domain, rest sourced from reference TRBV5-6 and TRBJ2-7, is DAGVTQSPTHLIKTRGQQVTLRCSPKSGHDTVSWYQQALGQGPQFIFQYYEEEERQRGNFPDRFSGHQFPNYSSELNVNALLLGDSALYLCASSLGASFYYEQYFGPGTRLTVT.

The chain uses TRBV6-1 and TRBJ2-7; no firm D call. Germline values: CDR1 MNHNS, CDR2 SASEGT. The CDR3 has 14 residues. V was trimmed by 6 bases and J by 5 bases, leaving 17 bases between them. The CDR3 coding sequence is TGTGCCAGCAGGAATCATGCGAGTCCCCACGAGCAGTACTTC. Its translation is CASRNHASPHEQYF.

The rearrangement joins TRBV5-1 to TRBJ2-1, with D possibly being TRBD1 (5 bases). Deletions cut 6 bases from V and 4 bases from J, with 17 bases between. The CDR3 loop spans 15 amino acids. CDR1 and CDR2 from the germline V gene are SGHRS and YFSETQ. The CDR3 nucleotides read TGCGCCAGCAATCCAGGACACCTCACTTACAATGAGCAGTTCTTC. Translation: CASNPGHLTYNEQFF.

This clone has only a few counts. This chain uses TRBV6-5 with TRBJ2-7, with 8 nucleotides matching TRBD2. J gave up 3 bases and V 5 bases, and 9 bases lay outside the gene matches. CDR1 and CDR2 from the germline V gene are MNHEY and SVGAGI. This CDR3 comprises 15 residues. CDR3 coding DNA: TGTGCCAGCAGTCCTCGGGTTAGCGGGGACTACGAGCAGTACTTC. Translation: CASSPRVSGDYEQYF.

The J gene is TRBJ2-1, the V gene TRBV28; D not certain. Germline loops: CDR1 MDHEN, CDR2 SYDVKM. The V end lost 1 base, the J end lost 8 bases, and 15 bases lay between the germline ends. The CDR3 extends over 15 amino acids. As DNA, the CDR3 is TGTGCCAGCAGTTTATCTCGGTATCCCAAATATGAGCAGTTCTTC. Amino acid sequence: CASSLSRYPKYEQFF.